A selection of T cell receptor beta chains follows, all from one sample in a study of shared clonotypes between healthy human individuals. TCRdb's copy holds only in-frame clones and misses some; the assay was immunoSEQ multiplex PCR. The table lists over a million clones, 78% of them singletons. The sequencing sample was made of memory CD4+ T cells from PBMCs. The receptors originated from a young man in good health. Some clones in this sample may be carry-over from other donors' samples. Each CDR3 is given with its conserved first and last residue. The order of the fields is clone size, D gene, J gene, V gene, CDR3 DNA, CDR3 protein. The D gene is left open where the match is weak. Expanded clones get a size class; other rows say once, few or many, or leave the size out.

>NA|NA|TRBJ2-1|TRBV4-3
TGCGCCAGCAGCCAAGAATTTATGGCTTTATCGACGTTCTTC
CASSQEFMALSTFF
>NA|NA|TRBJ1-3|TRBV27
TGTGCCAGCTCGTGGTATCGGGCTGGAAACACCATATATTTT
CASSWYRAGNTIYF
>NA|NA|TRBJ1-5|TRBV5-6
TGTGCCAGCAGCTTGGGATTGGGCAATCAGCCCCAGCATTTT
CASSLGLGNQPQHF
>NA|TRBD2|TRBJ2-7|TRBV27
TGTGCCAGCAGTTTATACCCCCCCTCCAGCGGGAGGTACGACTCCTACGAGCAGTACTTC
CASSLYPPSSGRYDSYEQYF
>NA|TRBD2|TRBJ2-1|TRBV7-6
TGTGCCAGCAGCCCCCGACTAGCGGGAGAGCGGAATGAGCAGTTCTTC
CASSPRLAGERNEQFF
>NA|TRBD1|TRBJ1-2|TRBV5-4
TGTGCCAGCAGCTTGGGGGGATCGGGACAGGGGATCTATGGCTACACCTTC
CASSLGGSGQGIYGYTF
>NA|NA|TRBJ2-3|TRBV25-1
TGTGCCAGCAAGAAAGTGAGCACAGATACGCAGTATTTT
CASKKVSTDTQYF
>NA|TRBD1|TRBJ1-3|TRBV4-3
TGCGCCAGCAGCCAAGACCGGGACAGGGGATCGGGAAACACCATATATTTT
CASSQDRDRGSGNTIYF
>NA|NA|TRBJ2-5|TRBV5-6
TGTGCCAGCAGCTTTTCCGGAAACCAAGAGACCCAGTACTTC
CASSFSGNQETQYF
>many|NA|TRBJ1-1|TRBV6-1
TGTGCCAGCATAACAGGGAGGATTGGCACTGAAGCTTTCTTT
CASITGRIGTEAFF
>NA|NA|TRBJ2-3|TRBV7-8
TGTGCCAGCAGCTTTGAGGGGGGAGATACGCAGTATTTT
CASSFEGGDTQYF
>NA|NA|TRBJ2-5|TRBV7-3
TGTGCCAGCAGCTTAGGAGTACACTCTCAAGAGACCCAGTACTTC
CASSLGVHSQETQYF
>NA|TRBD1|TRBJ1-4|TRBV7-9
TGTGCCAGCAGCTGGCGGGACAGGCCTTCGAAACTGTTTTTT
CASSWRDRPSKLFF
>NA|TRBD2|TRBJ2-5|TRBV29-1
TGCAGCGTTCGGGGGGACGGACAAGAGACCCAGTACTTC
CSVRGDGQETQYF
>NA|NA|TRBJ1-4|TRBV7-3
TGTGCCAGCAGCCTCTCGGGGCCAAAGGTGTTTTTT
CASSLSGPKVFF
>NA|NA|TRBJ1-2|TRBV7-9
TGTGCCAGCAGCTTAGATTCCGACCGCCCCTACACCTTC
CASSLDSDRPYTF
>few|NA|TRBJ2-4|TRBV27
TGTGCCAGCAGTGGGGGCTTTCAGGAAAGGGAAGACATTCAGTACTTC
CASSGGFQEREDIQYF
>few|NA|TRBJ2-6|TRBV5-1
TGCGCCAGCAGCTTAACGGCCAGGTCTTCTGGGGCCAACGTCCTGACTTTC
CASSLTARSSGANVLTF
>NA|TRBD1|TRBJ2-5|TRBV15
TGTGCCACCAGCAGACGTCTGGGACAGGGGGAGACCCAGTACTTC
CATSRRLGQGETQYF
>NA|TRBD2|TRBJ2-1|TRBV5-6
TGTGCCAGCAGCTTGTCTAGCGGTGAGCAGTTCTTC
CASSLSSGEQFF
>NA|NA|TRBJ1-2|TRBV5-1
TGCGCCAGCAGCTTGGCCGGGGGGGCTGACTATGGCTACACCTTC
CASSLAGGADYGYTF
>once|TRBD1|TRBJ1-2|TRBV4-1
TGCGCCAGCAGCCAACCGGACAGGGCTAACTATGGCTACACCTTC
CASSQPDRANYGYTF
>NA|TRBD2|TRBJ2-2|TRBV5-4
TGTGCCAGCAGCCCGTTTACTAGCGGGAGTGGCACCGGGGAGCTGTTTTTT
CASSPFTSGSGTGELFF
>NA|NA|TRBJ2-7|TRBV2
TGTGCCAGCTCGGCAAACTACGAGCAGTACTTC
CASSANYEQYF
>NA|NA|TRBJ1-1|TRBV6-1
TGTGCCAGCAGTGAGGGAGACAGCCCGCACACTGAAGCTTTCTTT
CASSEGDSPHTEAFF
>NA|TRBD2|TRBJ2-7|TRBV25-1
TGTGCCAGCAGTCTCCTCCCTGGGACTAGCGGGAGCTACGAGCAGTACTTC
CASSLLPGTSGSYEQYF
>few|TRBD1|TRBJ2-7|TRBV18
TGTGCCAGCTCACCACTAGGACAGGGGTACGAGCAGTACTTC
CASSPLGQGYEQYF
>NA|NA|TRBJ2-6|TRBV15
TGTGCCACCAGCAGACCCATTCGACCCTCTGGGGCCAACGTCCTGACTTTC
CATSRPIRPSGANVLTF
>NA|NA|TRBJ2-6|TRBV15
TGTGCCACCAGTGGAGGGAGGCCGGGGGCCAACGTCCTGACTTTC
CATSGGRPGANVLTF
>NA|NA|TRBJ2-2|TRBV28
TGTGCCAGCAGTTCGAGGAAAGGGGGGACCGGGGAGCTGTTTTTT
CASSSRKGGTGELFF
>NA|NA|TRBJ2-3|TRBV7-2
TGTGCCAGCAGCTTGAGGGCTGGGAGAGATACGCAGTATTTT
CASSLRAGRDTQYF
>NA|NA|TRBJ1-1|TRBV7-6
TGTGCCAGCAGCCTCAACTGGGGGACTCCGGGGAATGAAGCTTTCTTT
CASSLNWGTPGNEAFF
>NA|NA|TRBJ1-2|TRBV28
TGTGCCAGCAATAGTGGTGGCAGAGCTAACTATGGCTACACCTTC
CASNSGGRANYGYTF
>NA|NA|TRBJ1-2|TRBV5-1
TGCGCCAGCAGTTTTGCAGGTTCTAACTATGGCTACACCTTC
CASSFAGSNYGYTF
>few|NA|TRBJ2-1|TRBV27
TGTGCCAGCAGTTTTTCGGGCAGGGGCAATGAGCAGTTCTTC
CASSFSGRGNEQFF
>NA|NA|TRBJ1-5|TRBV6-6
TGTGCCAGCAGTCACCCCGGGGGGCTCCAGCCCCAGCATTTT
CASSHPGGLQPQHF
>few|NA|TRBJ2-7|TRBV7-2
TGTGCCAGCAGACAAACCGGGACAAATGGCTACGAGCAGTACTTC
CASRQTGTNGYEQYF
>NA|NA|TRBJ2-5|TRBV28
TGTGCCAGCGGAAGGGATCCTCCCCAGTACTTC
CASGRDPPQYF
>NA|NA|TRBJ2-7|TRBV5-6
TGTGCCAGCAGCTCAGGACAGGGAGGGGCCTACGAGCAGTACTTC
CASSSGQGGAYEQYF
>few|NA|TRBJ1-5|TRBV2
TGTGCCAGCAGAGGGCAGGGCAATCAGCCCCAGCATTTT
CASRGQGNQPQHF
>NA|NA|TRBJ1-2|TRBV29-1
TGCAGCGTTGAACGGGCAAATGTTGGCTACACCTTC
CSVERANVGYTF
>NA|NA|TRBJ2-7|TRBV2
TGTGCCAGCAGTGAAGCCCGGGACTGGGACGAGCAGTACTTC
CASSEARDWDEQYF